This is a list of T cell receptor beta chains from one sample in a study of beta chain features in type 1 diabetes. TCRdb's table, derived via immunoSEQ multiplex PCR, lists solely in-frame clones and lacks some. The sample has approximately 300,000 clones, 9.5% to 12% seen once. Sequenced: naive CD4+ T cells from blood. These receptors originate from a woman aged 25 to 39 in good health. Each CDR3 is given with its conserved first and last residue. The D gene is left open where the match is weak. Part of the rows lack a size; the others show once, few, many or a class for expanded clones.

size	D	V	J	DNA	CDR3
few	TRBD2	TRBV6-1	TRBJ2-7	TGTGCCAGCAGGGCTAGCGGGACTGGCTACGAGCAGTACTTC	CASRASGTGYEQYF
-	-	TRBV14	TRBJ1-2	TGTGCCAGCAACCCTTCGGGTGGCTATGGCTACACCTTC	CASNPSGGYGYTF
-	TRBD2	TRBV14	TRBJ2-1	TGTGCCAGCAGCCCGGGACTAGCGGGAAACAATGAGCAGTTCTTC	CASSPGLAGNNEQFF
few	-	TRBV9	TRBJ2-3	TGTGCCAGCAGCGCCGGTACGCTACCCACAGATACGCAGTATTTT	CASSAGTLPTDTQYF
-	-	TRBV7-6	TRBJ2-3	TGTGCCAGCAGCTTATACGGGAGAGGGGAGGCAGATACGCAGTATTTT	CASSLYGRGEADTQYF
-	-	TRBV5-4	TRBJ2-1	TGTGCCAGCAGCTTAGGAGGGCCGAGCAATGAGCAGTTCTTC	CASSLGGPSNEQFF
few	TRBD1	TRBV15	TRBJ2-2	TGTGCCACCAGCAGAGATTATTCAGGACAGGGGGTCTCGGAGCTGTTTTTT	CATSRDYSGQGVSELFF
few	TRBD1	TRBV7-2	TRBJ1-2	TGTGCCAGCAGCTCCACAGGGGACTATGGCTACACCTTC	CASSSTGDYGYTF
-	TRBD2	TRBV4-3	TRBJ2-3	TGCGCCAGCAGCCAGTGGGGGAGGACTAGCGGGCCTACTAGCACAGATACGCAGTATTTT	CASSQWGRTSGPTSTDTQYF
few	-	TRBV5-1	TRBJ1-1	TGCGCCAGCAGCTTGCGAGACATGAACACTGAAGCTTTCTTT	CASSLRDMNTEAFF
-	TRBD1	TRBV29-1	TRBJ2-6	TGCAGCGTTGTGGGGACAGGAGGAAGCTCTGGGGCCAACGTCCTGACTTTC	CSVVGTGGSSGANVLTF
few	-	TRBV7-9	TRBJ2-3	TGTGCCAGCAGCTTATTGATAGGGGCATACGGCACAGATACGCAGTATTTT	CASSLLIGAYGTDTQYF
-	-	TRBV29-1	TRBJ2-7	TGCAGCGTTGGAGGGCGGGGCGGTAACTCCTACGAGCAGTACTTC	CSVGGRGGNSYEQYF
few	-	TRBV5-1	TRBJ2-1	TGCGCCAGCAGCTTGCAGGGCGATGAGCAGTTCTTC	CASSLQGDEQFF
few	TRBD1	TRBV4-3	TRBJ2-7	TGCGCCAGCAGCCGGGACAGGGTGGGGCCCTACGAGCAGTACTTC	CASSRDRVGPYEQYF
few	-	TRBV15	TRBJ2-7	TGTGCCACCAGCAGACCTCGATATTCGATCCGTCGGGAGCAGTACTTC	CATSRPRYSIRREQYF
few	-	TRBV5-4	TRBJ2-3	TGTGCCAGCAGCGGTAGGGGTGAGGCAGATACGCAGTATTTT	CASSGRGEADTQYF
-	TRBD2	TRBV5-4	TRBJ2-2	TGTGCCAGCAGCCCAGGACTAGCGGGAATCTCCACCGGGGAGCTGTTTTTT	CASSPGLAGISTGELFF
-	TRBD2	TRBV9	TRBJ2-3	TGTGCCAGCAGCGAGGGACTAGCGGGAATGAATACGCAGTATTTT	CASSEGLAGMNTQYF
-	TRBD2	TRBV15	TRBJ2-3	TGTGCCACCAGCAGAGATCCCAGCGGGAGGGATACGCAGTATTTT	CATSRDPSGRDTQYF
-	-	TRBV5-6	TRBJ1-5	TGTGCCAGCAGCCTCCAGGGTACTCAGCCCCAGCATTTT	CASSLQGTQPQHF
-	TRBD1	TRBV30	TRBJ1-1	TGTGCCTCGGGACAGGCTATGGACACTGAAGCTTTCTTT	CASGQAMDTEAFF
few	-	TRBV5-1	TRBJ2-6	TGCGCCAGCAGCTTGGTAGTCAGGGACTCTGGGGCCAACGTCCTGACTTTC	CASSLVVRDSGANVLTF
-	TRBD1	TRBV7-9	TRBJ1-1	TGTGCCAGCAGCTTAACCGGGACAGGGGTCACTGAAGCTTTCTTT	CASSLTGTGVTEAFF
few	-	TRBV11-2	TRBJ1-1	TGTGCCAGCAGCTTAGAGGCCGGGAGCACTGAAGCTTTCTTT	CASSLEAGSTEAFF
-	-	TRBV5-1	TRBJ1-1	TGCGCCAGCAGCTTGGATATGGGGGCACGGACTGAAGCTTTCTTT	CASSLDMGARTEAFF
once	-	TRBV6-5	TRBJ1-2	TGTGCCAGCAGTTACTCGCTCCGAGGGTTCTATGGCTACACCTTC	CASSYSLRGFYGYTF
few	TRBD2	TRBV7-2	TRBJ2-7	TGTGCCAGCAGCTCTAGCCTAGCGGCGACCTACGAGCAGTACTTC	CASSSSLAATYEQYF
-	TRBD2	TRBV10-3	TRBJ2-1	TGTGCCATCAGTGAGAGGACTAGCGGCCCTTACAATGAGCAGTTCTTC	CAISERTSGPYNEQFF
-	TRBD1	TRBV5-1	TRBJ2-7	TGCGCCAGCAGCTTGGGACAGGGGCACTCCTACGAGCAGTACTTC	CASSLGQGHSYEQYF
-	TRBD2	TRBV19	TRBJ2-7	TGTGCCAGTAGTCACTTAGCGGGAGGTTACGAGCAGTACTTC	CASSHLAGGYEQYF
-	-	TRBV5-4	TRBJ2-2	TGTGCCAGCAGCTTGGGTAGGGGAACGGGGGGCGTCGGGGAGCTGTTTTTT	CASSLGRGTGGVGELFF
-	TRBD1	TRBV6-1	TRBJ2-2	TGTGCCAGCAGAGGACAGGGGAGGAACACCGGGGAGCTGTTTTTT	CASRGQGRNTGELFF
few	TRBD2	TRBV7-9	TRBJ2-1	TGTGCCAGCAGCCGCGGGACTAGCGGGAATAATGAGCAGTTCTTC	CASSRGTSGNNEQFF
few	-	TRBV5-6	TRBJ2-1	TGTGCCAGCAGCTTGGTCGGGGGCTACAATGAGCAGTTCTTC	CASSLVGGYNEQFF
few	TRBD1	TRBV7-2	TRBJ2-7	TGTGCCAGCAGCTTTCAGGGGGCGGCCTACGAGCAGTACTTC	CASSFQGAAYEQYF
few	-	TRBV4-2	TRBJ2-7	TGTGCCAGCAGCCAACCCGGCGGTTACGAGCAGTACTTC	CASSQPGGYEQYF
-	TRBD2	TRBV30	TRBJ2-7	TGTGCCTGGAGTGTACTTGGCGGGAGCGTCTACGAGCAGTACTTC	CAWSVLGGSVYEQYF
few	TRBD2	TRBV7-3	TRBJ2-2	TGTGCCAGCAGCTTAACTAGCGGGACGGGCGGGGAGCTGTTTTTT	CASSLTSGTGGELFF
few	TRBD2	TRBV4-3	TRBJ2-5	TGCGCCAGCAGCCAAGATATGGGACTAAAAGAGACCCAGTACTTC	CASSQDMGLKETQYF
few	-	TRBV4-3	TRBJ1-2	TGCGCCAGCAGCCAAGTCGGGTTGATGAGGGACAAGAACTATGGCTACACCTTC	CASSQVGLMRDKNYGYTF
-	-	TRBV29-1	TRBJ1-1	TGCAGCGTTGGTGGGGAGAGATTTGAAGCTTTCTTT	CSVGGERFEAFF
-	-	TRBV7-3	TRBJ2-3	TGTGCCAGCAGCTTATCCAACAGCCACACAGATACGCAGTATTTT	CASSLSNSHTDTQYF
few	TRBD2	TRBV6-4	TRBJ2-1	TGTGCCAGCAGTGACTCGTCGGTACTAGCGGGAGGGGAGCAGTTCTTC	CASSDSSVLAGGEQFF
few	-	TRBV7-2	TRBJ2-3	TGTGCCAGCAGCTCCGGGGGAGATACGCAGTATTTT	CASSSGGDTQYF
-	TRBD1	TRBV25-1	TRBJ1-2	TGTGCCAGCAGTGACGGCAGGGGGGTCGCCTATGGCTACACCTTC	CASSDGRGVAYGYTF
few	-	TRBV7-3	TRBJ2-7	TGTGCCAGCAGCTCCGGGTACAGGTACGAGCAGTACTTC	CASSSGYRYEQYF
-	-	TRBV28	TRBJ2-5	TGTGCCAGCAGTTCCCGGGAGACCCAGTACTTC	CASSSRETQYF
-	-	TRBV14	TRBJ1-2	TGTGCCAGCAGCCAAGGCCCCCTAAGTGGCTACACCTTC	CASSQGPLSGYTF
few	TRBD1	TRBV2	TRBJ2-7	TGTGCCCACAGCATTCGGGACAGGGGAGACGAGCAGTACTTC	CAHSIRDRGDEQYF
-	-	TRBV15	TRBJ2-1	TGTGCCACCAGCAAGGACTTCCCAAGCTCCTACAATGAGCAGTTCTTC	CATSKDFPSSYNEQFF
-	TRBD2	TRBV27	TRBJ2-3	TGTGCCAGTGGAGGGGGCACTAGCGGGAGGGATAATACGCAGTATTTT	CASGGGTSGRDNTQYF